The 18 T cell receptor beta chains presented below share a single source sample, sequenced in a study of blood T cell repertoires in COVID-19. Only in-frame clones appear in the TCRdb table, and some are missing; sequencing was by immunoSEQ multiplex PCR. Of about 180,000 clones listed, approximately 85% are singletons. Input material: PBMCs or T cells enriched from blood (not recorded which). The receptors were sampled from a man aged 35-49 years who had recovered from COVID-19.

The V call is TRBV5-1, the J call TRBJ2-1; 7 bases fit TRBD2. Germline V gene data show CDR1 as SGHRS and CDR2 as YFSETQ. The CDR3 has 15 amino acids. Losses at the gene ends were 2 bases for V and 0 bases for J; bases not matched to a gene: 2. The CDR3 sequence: CASSFGGSSYNEQFF. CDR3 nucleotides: TGCGCCAGCAGCTTTGGCGGGAGCTCCTACAATGAGCAGTTCTTC.

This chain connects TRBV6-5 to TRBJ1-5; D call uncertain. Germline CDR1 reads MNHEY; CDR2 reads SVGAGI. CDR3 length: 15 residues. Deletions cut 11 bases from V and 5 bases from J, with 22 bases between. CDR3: CASRVKPFGDQPQHF. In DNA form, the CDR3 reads TGTGCCTCCCGGGTTAAGCCGTTCGGGGATCAGCCCCAGCATTTT.

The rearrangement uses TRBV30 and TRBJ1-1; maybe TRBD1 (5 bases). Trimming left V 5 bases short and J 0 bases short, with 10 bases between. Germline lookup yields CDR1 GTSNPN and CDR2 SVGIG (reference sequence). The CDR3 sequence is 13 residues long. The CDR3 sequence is CAWGTGLNTEAFF. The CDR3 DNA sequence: TGTGCCTGGGGCACAGGTTTGAACACTGAAGCTTTCTTT.

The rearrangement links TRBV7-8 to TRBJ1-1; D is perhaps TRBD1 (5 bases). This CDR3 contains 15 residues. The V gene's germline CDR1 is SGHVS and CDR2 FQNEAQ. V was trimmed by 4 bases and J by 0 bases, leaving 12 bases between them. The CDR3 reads CASSSLGGLNTEAFF. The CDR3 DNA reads TGTGCCAGCAGCTCCTTGGGGGGTTTGAACACTGAAGCTTTCTTT.

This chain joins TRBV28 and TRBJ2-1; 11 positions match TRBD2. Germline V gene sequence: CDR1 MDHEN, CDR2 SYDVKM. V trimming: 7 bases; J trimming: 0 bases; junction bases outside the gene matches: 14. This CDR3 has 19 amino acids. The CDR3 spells CASTSRLAGGPSSYNEQFF. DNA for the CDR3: TGTGCCAGCACCTCAAGGCTAGCGGGAGGTCCCAGCTCCTACAATGAGCAGTTCTTC.

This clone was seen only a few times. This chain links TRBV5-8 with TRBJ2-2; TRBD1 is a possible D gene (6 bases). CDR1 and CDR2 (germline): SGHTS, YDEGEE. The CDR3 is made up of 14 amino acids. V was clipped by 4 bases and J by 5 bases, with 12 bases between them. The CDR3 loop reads CASSRDRSTGELFF. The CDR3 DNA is TGTGCCAGCAGCCGAGACAGGAGTACCGGGGAGCTGTTTTTT.

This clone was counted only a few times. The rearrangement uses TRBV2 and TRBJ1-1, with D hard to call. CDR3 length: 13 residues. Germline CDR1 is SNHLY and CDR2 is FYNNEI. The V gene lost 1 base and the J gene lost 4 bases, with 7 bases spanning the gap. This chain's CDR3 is CASSEGISTEAFF. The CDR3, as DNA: TGTGCCAGCAGTGAAGGCATTAGCACTGAAGCTTTCTTT.

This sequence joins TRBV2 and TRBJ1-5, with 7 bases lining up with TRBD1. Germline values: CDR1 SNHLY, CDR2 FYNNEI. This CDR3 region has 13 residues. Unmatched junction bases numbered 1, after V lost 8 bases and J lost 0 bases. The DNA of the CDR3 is TGTGCCAGCGGGGACAGTAGCAATCAGCCCCAGCATTTT. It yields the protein CASGDSSNQPQHF.

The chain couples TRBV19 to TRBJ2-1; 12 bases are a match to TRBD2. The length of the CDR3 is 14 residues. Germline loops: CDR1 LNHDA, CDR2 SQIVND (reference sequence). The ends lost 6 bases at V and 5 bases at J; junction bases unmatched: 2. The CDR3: CASSGLAGNNEQFF. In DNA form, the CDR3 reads TGTGCCAGTAGCGGACTAGCGGGGAACAATGAGCAGTTCTTC. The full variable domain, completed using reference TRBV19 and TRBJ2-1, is DGGITQSPKYLFRKEGQNVTLSCEQNLNHDAMYWYRQDPGQGLRLIYYSQIVNDFQKGDIAEGYSVSREKKESFPLTVTSAQKNPTAFYLCASSGLAGNNEQFFGPGTRLTVL.

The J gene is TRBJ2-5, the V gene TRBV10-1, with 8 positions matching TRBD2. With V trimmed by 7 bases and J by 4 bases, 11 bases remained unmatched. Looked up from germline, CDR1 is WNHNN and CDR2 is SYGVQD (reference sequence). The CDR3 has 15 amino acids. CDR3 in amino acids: CASIETGGPLETQYF. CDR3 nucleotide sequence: TGCGCCAGCATTGAAACGGGAGGGCCGTTAGAGACCCAGTACTTC.

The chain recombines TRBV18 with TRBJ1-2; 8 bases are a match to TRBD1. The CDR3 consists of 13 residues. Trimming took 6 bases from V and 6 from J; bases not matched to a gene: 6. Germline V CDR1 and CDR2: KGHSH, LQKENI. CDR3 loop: CASSLGQDHGYTF. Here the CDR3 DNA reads TGTGCCAGCTCGCTGGGACAGGACCATGGCTACACCTTC.

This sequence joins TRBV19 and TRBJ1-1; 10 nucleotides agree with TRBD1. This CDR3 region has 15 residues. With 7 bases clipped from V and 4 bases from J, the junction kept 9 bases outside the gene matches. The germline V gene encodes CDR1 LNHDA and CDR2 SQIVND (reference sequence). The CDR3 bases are TGTGCCAGTAATCCGCGGGACAGGGGTCCCACTGAAGCTTTCTTT. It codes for CASNPRDRGPTEAFF.

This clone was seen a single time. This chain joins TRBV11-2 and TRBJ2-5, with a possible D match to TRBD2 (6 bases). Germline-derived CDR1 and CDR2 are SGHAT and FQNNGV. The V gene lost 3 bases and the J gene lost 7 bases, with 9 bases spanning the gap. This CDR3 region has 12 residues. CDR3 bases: TGTGCCAGCAGCTTCATCGGGGGGACCCAGTACTTC. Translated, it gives CASSFIGGTQYF.

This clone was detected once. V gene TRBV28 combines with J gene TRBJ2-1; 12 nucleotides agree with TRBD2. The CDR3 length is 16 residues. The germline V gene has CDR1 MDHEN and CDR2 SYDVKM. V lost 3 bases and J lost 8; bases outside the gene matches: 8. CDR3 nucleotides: TGTGCCAGCAGTTTGGGGGGGACTAGCGGGTTCTATGAGCAGTTCTTC. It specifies CASSLGGTSGFYEQFF. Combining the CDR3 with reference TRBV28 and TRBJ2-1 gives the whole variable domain DVKVTQSSRYLVKRTGEKVFLECVQDMDHENMFWYRQDPGLGLRLIYFSYDVKMKEKGDIPEGYSVSREKKERFSLILESASTNQTSMYLCASSLGGTSGFYEQFFGPGTRLTVL.

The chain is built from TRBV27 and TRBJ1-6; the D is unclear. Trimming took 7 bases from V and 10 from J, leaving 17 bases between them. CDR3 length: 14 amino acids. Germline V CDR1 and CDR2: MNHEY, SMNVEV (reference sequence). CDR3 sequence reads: CASTHLEGGSPLHF. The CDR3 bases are TGTGCCAGCACCCACCTGGAGGGAGGATCACCCCTCCACTTT.

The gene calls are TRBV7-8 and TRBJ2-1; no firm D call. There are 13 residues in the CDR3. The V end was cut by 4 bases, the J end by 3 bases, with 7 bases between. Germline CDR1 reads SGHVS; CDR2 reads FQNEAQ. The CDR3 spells CASSSEFYNEQFF. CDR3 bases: TGTGCCAGCAGCTCCGAGTTCTACAATGAGCAGTTCTTC.

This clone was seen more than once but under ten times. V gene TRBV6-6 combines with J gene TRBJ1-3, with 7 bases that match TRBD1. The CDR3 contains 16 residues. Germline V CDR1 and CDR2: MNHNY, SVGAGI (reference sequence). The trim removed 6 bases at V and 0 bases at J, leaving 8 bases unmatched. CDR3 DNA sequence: TGTGCCAGCAGCCAAACACAGGGGATCTCTGGAAACACCATATATTTT. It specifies CASSQTQGISGNTIYF.

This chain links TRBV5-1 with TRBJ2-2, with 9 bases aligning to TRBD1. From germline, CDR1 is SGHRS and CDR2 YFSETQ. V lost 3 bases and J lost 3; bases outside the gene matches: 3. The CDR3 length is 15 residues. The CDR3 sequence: CASSWGQGDTGELFF. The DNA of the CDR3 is TGCGCCAGCAGCTGGGGACAGGGTGACACCGGGGAGCTGTTTTTT.